The clone carrying this T cell receptor (beta chain) was seen many times. Its antigen is undetermined. The sample is drawn from a study of molecular identifiers for immune sequencing clone quantification. The study's findings and limits: Underestimated sizes of highly expanded clones could result from identical TCR molecules that share a barcode.

TCRdb re-called the PCR reads through MiXCR, storing one row per CDR3 protein. This table holds about 500,000 distinct CDR3 sequences, about 26% found once. The CDR3 covers 13 residues. Germline CDR1 reads MNHEY; CDR2 reads SVGAGI. With 6 bases removed from V and 6 bases from J, the gap between germline ends came to 15 bases. This sequence was found in a human donor in good health. Some libraries in this study had Jurkat cell RNA spiked in. The chain carries TRBV6-5 and TRBJ2-7; D gene ambiguous. Sequencing input: naive CD8+ T cells from blood, with Jurkat cell RNA spiked in. The subset: FACS-sorted CD8+CD4-CCR7+CD45RA+ naive T cells. The CDR3 here is CASSPGPVGEQYF. CDR3 sequence (DNA): TGTGCCAGCAGCCCCGGCCCGGTGGGCGAGCAGTACTTC.